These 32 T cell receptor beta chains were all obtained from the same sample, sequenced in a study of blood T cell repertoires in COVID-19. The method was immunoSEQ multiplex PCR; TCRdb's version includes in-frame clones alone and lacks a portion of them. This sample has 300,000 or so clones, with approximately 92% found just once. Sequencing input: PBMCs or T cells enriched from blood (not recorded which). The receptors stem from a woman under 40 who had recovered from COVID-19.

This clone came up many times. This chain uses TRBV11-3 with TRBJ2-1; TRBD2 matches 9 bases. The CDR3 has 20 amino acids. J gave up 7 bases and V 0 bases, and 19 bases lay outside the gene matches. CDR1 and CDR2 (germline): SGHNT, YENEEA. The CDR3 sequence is CASSLDGIGLAGTLSNEQFF. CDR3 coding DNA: TGTGCCAGCAGCTTAGACGGGATCGGGCTAGCGGGAACTTTGAGTAATGAGCAGTTCTTC.

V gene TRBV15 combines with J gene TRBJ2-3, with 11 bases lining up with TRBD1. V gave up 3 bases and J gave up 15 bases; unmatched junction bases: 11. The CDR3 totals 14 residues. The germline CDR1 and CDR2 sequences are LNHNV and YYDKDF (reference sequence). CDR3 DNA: TGTGCCACCAGCAGGCCCCCGGACAGGGGGCGCGTATATTTT. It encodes CATSRPPDRGRVYF.

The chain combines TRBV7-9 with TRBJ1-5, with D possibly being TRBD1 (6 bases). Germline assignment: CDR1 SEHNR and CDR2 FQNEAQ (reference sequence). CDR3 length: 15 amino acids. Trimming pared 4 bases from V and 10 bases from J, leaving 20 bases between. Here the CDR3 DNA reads TGTGCCAGCAGCTCCGACCGCAGGGGTTTGGAACCCCAGCATTTT. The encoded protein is CASSSDRRGLEPQHF.

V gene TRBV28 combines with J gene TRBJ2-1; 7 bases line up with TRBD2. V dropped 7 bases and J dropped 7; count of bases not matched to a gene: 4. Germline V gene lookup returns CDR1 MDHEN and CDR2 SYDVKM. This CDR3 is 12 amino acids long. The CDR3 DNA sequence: TGTGCCAGCAATCTAGCGGTAAATGAGCAGTTCTTC. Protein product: CASNLAVNEQFF.

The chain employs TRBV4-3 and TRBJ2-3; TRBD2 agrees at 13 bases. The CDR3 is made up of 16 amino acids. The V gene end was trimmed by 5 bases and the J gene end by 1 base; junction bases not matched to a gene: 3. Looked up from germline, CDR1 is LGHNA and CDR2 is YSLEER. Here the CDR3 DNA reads TGCGCCAGCAGCGAAGGACTAGCGGGGGGCACAGATACGCAGTATTTT. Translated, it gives CASSEGLAGGTDTQYF.

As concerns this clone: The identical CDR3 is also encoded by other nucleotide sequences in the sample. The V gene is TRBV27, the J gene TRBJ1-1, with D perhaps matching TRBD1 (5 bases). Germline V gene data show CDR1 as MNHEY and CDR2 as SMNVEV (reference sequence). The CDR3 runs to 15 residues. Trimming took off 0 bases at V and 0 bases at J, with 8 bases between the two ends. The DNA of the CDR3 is TGTGCCAGCAGTTTATCGACAGCCATGAACACTGAAGCTTTCTTT. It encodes CASSLSTAMNTEAFF.

CDR3 amino acids: CASSYSLSRDEQYF. CDR3 bases: TGTGCCAGCAGTTACTCGCTTAGCCGCGACGAGCAGTACTTC. The chain employs TRBV6-5 and TRBJ2-7; D remains ambiguous. The V gene lost 0 bases and the J gene lost 5 bases, with 11 bases spanning the gap. Looked up from germline, CDR1 is MNHEY and CDR2 is SVGAGI. This CDR3 region has 14 residues.

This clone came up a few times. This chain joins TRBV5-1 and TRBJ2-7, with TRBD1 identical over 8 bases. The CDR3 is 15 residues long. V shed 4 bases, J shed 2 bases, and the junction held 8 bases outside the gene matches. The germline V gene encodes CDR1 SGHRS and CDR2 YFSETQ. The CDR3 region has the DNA TGCGCCAGCAGCGTTACAGGGGGTCTTACCTACGAGCAGTACTTC. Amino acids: CASSVTGGLTYEQYF.

Written as DNA, the CDR3 is TGCGCCAGCAGTGAGGATCCAGCGGGAGGGCCGGAAAACATTCAGTACTTC. Its translation is CASSEDPAGGPENIQYF. This chain connects TRBV10-1 to TRBJ2-4; 10 bases are shared with TRBD2. V dropped 2 bases and J dropped 5; count of bases not matched to a gene: 9. Per germline, CDR1 WNHNN and CDR2 SYGVQD (reference sequence). The CDR3 has 17 residues.

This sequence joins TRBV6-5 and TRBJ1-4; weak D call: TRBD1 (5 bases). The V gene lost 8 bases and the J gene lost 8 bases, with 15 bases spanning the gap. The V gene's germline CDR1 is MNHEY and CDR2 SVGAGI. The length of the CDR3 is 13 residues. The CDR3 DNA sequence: TGTGCCAGCCAGGGCACTTTTCGGGAAAAACTGTTTTTT. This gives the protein CASQGTFREKLFF.

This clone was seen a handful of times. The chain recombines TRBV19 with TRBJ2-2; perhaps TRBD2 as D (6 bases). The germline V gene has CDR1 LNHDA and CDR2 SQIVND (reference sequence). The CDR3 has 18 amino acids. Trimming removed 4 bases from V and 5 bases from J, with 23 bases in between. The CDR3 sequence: CASSTKQRGAGRTGELFF. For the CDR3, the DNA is TGTGCCAGTAGTACCAAACAACGAGGGGCGGGACGGACCGGGGAGCTGTTTTTT.

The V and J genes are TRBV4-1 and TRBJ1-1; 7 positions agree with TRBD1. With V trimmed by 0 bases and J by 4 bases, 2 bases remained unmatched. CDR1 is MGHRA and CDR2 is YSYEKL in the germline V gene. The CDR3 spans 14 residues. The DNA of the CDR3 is TGCGCCAGCAGCCAAGATGACAGGGTCACTGAAGCTTTCTTT. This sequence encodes CASSQDDRVTEAFF.

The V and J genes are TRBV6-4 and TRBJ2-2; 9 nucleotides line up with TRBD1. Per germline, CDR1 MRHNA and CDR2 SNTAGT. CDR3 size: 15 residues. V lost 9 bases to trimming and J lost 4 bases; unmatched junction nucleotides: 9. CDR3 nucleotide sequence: TGTGCCAGGGGAACTGGACAGGGGTGCACCGGGGAGCTGTTTTTT. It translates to CARGTGQGCTGELFF.

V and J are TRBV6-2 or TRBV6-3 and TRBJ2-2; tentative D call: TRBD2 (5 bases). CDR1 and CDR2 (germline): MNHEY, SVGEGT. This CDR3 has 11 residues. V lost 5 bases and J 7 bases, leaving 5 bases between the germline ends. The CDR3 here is CASSEGGELFF. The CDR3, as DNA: TGTGCCAGCAGTGAGGGCGGGGAGCTGTTTTTT.

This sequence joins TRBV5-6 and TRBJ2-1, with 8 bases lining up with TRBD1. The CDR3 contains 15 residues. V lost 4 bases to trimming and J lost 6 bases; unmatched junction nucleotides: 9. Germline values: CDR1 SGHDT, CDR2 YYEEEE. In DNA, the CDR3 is TGTGCCAGCAGCCCCCTAGGACAGGGTAGCAATGAGCAGTTCTTC. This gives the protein CASSPLGQGSNEQFF.

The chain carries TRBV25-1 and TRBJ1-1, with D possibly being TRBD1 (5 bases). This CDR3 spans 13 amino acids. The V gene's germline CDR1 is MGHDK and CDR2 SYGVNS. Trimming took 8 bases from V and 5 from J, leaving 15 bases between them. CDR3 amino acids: CASQAGVGTEAFF. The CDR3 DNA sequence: TGTGCCAGCCAGGCGGGGGTAGGTACTGAAGCTTTCTTT.

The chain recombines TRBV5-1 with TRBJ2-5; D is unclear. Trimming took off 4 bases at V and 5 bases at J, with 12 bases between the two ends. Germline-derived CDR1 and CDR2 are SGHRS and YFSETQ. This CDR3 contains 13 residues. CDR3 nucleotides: TGCGCCAGCAGCACCCTCGCGGAGGAGACCCAGTACTTC. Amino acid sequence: CASSTLAEETQYF.

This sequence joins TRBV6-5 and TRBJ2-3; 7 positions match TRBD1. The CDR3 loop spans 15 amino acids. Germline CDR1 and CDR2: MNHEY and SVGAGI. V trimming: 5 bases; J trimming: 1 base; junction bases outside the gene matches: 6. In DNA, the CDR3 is TGTGCCAGCAGTAGACAGGGAGCAGGCACAGATACGCAGTATTTT. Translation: CASSRQGAGTDTQYF.

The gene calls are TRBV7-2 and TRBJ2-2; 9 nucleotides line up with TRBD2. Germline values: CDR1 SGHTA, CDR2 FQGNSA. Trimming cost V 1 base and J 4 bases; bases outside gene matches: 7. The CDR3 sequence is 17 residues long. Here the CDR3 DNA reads TGTGCCAGCAGCTTAGGCCTAGCGGGGAGACTCACCGGGGAGCTGTTTTTT. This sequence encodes CASSLGLAGRLTGELFF.

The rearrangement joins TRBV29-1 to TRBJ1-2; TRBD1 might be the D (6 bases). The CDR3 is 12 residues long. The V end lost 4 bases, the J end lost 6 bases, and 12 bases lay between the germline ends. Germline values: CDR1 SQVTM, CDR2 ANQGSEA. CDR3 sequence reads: CSVGGQGHGYTF. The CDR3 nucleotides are TGCAGCGTTGGGGGGCAGGGGCATGGCTACACCTTC.

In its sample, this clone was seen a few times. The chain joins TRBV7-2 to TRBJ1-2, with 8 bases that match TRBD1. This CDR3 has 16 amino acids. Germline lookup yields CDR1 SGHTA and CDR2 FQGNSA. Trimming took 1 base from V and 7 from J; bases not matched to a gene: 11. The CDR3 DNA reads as TGTGCCAGCAGCTTAGATTCGGCGGCAGGGGGCCTTGGCTACACCTTC. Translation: CASSLDSAAGGLGYTF.

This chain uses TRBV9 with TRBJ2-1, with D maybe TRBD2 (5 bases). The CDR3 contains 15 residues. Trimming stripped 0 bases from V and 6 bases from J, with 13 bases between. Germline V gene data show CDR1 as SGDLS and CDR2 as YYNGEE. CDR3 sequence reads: CASSVALGESNEQFF. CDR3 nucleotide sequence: TGTGCCAGCAGCGTAGCTCTGGGAGAAAGCAATGAGCAGTTCTTC.

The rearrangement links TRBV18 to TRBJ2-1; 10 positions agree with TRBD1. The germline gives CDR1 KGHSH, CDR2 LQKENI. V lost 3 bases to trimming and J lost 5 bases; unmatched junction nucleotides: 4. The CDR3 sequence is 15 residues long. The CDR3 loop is CASSPTGGHDNEQFF. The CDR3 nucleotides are TGTGCCAGCTCACCGACAGGGGGCCACGACAATGAGCAGTTCTTC.

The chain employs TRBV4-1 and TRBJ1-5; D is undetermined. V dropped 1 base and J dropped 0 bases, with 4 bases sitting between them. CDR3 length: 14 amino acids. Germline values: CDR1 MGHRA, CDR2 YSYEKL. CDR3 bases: TGCGCCAGCAGCCAAGGCGGTAGCAATCAGCCCCAGCATTTT. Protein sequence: CASSQGGSNQPQHF.

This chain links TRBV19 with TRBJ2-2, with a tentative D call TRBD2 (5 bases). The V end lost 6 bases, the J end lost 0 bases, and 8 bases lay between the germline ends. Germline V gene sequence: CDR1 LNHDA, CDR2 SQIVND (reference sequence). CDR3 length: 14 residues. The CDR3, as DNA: TGTGCCAGTAGCAGCGGAACGAACACCGGGGAGCTGTTTTTT. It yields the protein CASSSGTNTGELFF.

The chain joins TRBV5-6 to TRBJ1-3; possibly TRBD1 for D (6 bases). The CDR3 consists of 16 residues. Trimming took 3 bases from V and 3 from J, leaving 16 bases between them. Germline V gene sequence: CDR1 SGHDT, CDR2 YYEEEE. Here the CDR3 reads CASSSGGHRVGNTIYF. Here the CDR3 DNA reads TGTGCCAGCAGCTCGGGAGGACACAGGGTTGGAAACACCATATATTTT.

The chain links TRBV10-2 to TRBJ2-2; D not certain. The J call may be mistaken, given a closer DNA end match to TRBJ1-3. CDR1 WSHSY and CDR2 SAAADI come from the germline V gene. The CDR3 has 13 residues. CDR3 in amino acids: CASRNTEGNTIYF. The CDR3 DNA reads TGCGCCAGCAGGAACACTGAGGGAAACACCATATATTTT.

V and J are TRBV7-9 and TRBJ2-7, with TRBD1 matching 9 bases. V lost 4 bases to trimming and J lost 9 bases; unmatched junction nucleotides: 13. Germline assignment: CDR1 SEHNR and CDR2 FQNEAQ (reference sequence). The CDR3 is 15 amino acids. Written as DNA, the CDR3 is TGTGCCAGCAGCTACCCGGGACAGGGAATTACTTGGCAGTACTTC. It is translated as CASSYPGQGITWQYF.

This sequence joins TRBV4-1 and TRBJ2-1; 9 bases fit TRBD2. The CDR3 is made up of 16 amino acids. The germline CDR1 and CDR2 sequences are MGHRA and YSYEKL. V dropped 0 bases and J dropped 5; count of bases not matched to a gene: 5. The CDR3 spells CASSQEPGLAHNEQFF. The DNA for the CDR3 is TGCGCCAGCAGCCAAGAACCGGGACTAGCCCACAATGAGCAGTTCTTC.

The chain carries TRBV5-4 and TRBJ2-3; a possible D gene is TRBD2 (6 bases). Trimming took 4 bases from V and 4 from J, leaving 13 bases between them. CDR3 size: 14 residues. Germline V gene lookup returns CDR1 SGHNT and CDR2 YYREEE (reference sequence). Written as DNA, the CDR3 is TGTGCCAGCAGCCCCGGGACTCCGGCAGATACGCAGTATTTT. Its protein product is CASSPGTPADTQYF.

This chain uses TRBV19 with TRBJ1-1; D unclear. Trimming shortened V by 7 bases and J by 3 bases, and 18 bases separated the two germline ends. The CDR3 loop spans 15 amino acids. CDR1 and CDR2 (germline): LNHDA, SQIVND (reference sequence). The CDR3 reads CASKQSGLSYTEAFF. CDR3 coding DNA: TGTGCCAGTAAACAAAGCGGACTGTCTTACACTGAAGCTTTCTTT. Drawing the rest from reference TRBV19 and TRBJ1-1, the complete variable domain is DGGITQSPKYLFRKEGQNVTLSCEQNLNHDAMYWYRQDPGQGLRLIYYSQIVNDFQKGDIAEGYSVSREKKESFPLTVTSAQKNPTAFYLCASKQSGLSYTEAFFGQGTRLTVV.

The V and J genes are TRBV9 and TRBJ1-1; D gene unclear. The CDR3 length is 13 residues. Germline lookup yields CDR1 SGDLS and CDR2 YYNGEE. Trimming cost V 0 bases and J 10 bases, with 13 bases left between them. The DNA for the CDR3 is TGTGCCAGCAGCGTAGAGGAAGGTTCAGGAGCTTTCTTT. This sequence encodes CASSVEEGSGAFF.